This entry lists 12 T cell receptor beta chains sequenced from one sample in a study of T cell responses to AZD1222 COVID-19 vaccine. TCRdb's copy holds only in-frame clones and misses some; the assay was immunoSEQ multiplex PCR. The repertoire holds about 76,000 clones, with 88% as singletons. This specimen consisted of peripheral blood, obtained on day 0 of AZD1222 vaccination. The receptors were gathered from an adult in good health.

This clone has just one count. The CDR3 loop is CASSLEQRLYGYTF. Written as DNA, the CDR3 is TGTGCCAGCAGTTTAGAACAGCGGCTCTATGGCTACACCTTC. The chain employs TRBV28 and TRBJ1-2; D ambiguous. V was clipped by 2 bases and J by 4 bases, with 11 bases between them. Germline loops: CDR1 MDHEN, CDR2 SYDVKM. This CDR3 is built from 14 residues.

This chain connects TRBV7-2 to TRBJ1-2; the D is unclear. The CDR3 spans 16 residues. V was shortened by 1 base and J by 2 bases, with 14 bases between the two germline ends. Germline values: CDR1 SGHTA, CDR2 FQGNSA. CDR3 amino acids: CASSLVRASQNYGYTF. CDR3 nucleotide sequence: TGTGCCAGCAGCTTAGTACGGGCGAGCCAGAACTATGGCTACACCTTC. The variable domain in full, with the rest retrieved from reference TRBV7-2 and TRBJ1-2, is GAGVSQSPSNKVTEKGKDVELRCDPISGHTALYWYRQSLGQGLEFLIYFQGNSAPDKSGLPSDRFSAERTGGSVSTLTIQRTQQEDSAVYLCASSLVRASQNYGYTFGSGTRLTVV.

This clone appeared a single time. The chain is built from TRBV5-5 and TRBJ2-7; D ambiguous. In germline, CDR1 is SGHKS, CDR2 YYEKEE (reference sequence). The CDR3 spans 15 residues. The V gene lost 4 bases and the J gene lost 0 bases, with 14 bases spanning the gap. CDR3 sequence (DNA): TGTGCCAGCAGCACCGCCCCCGGAAACTCCTACGAGCAGTACGTC. This translates into CASSTAPGNSYEQYV.

The chain is built from TRBV5-4 and TRBJ2-7; a weak D match, TRBD2 (5 bases). This CDR3 contains 14 residues. The germline CDR1 and CDR2 sequences are SGHNT and YYREEE (reference sequence). Deletions cut 0 bases from V and 2 bases from J, with 9 bases between. CDR3 region: CASSLGPSTYEQYF. Written as DNA, the CDR3 is TGTGCCAGCAGCTTGGGACCTAGCACCTACGAGCAGTACTTC. The full variable domain, in which reference TRBV5-4 and TRBJ2-7 provide the parts outside the CDR3, is ETGVTQSPTHLIKTRGQQVTLRCSSQSGHNTVSWYQQALGQGPQFIFQYYREEENGRGNFPPRFSGLQFPNYSSELNVNALELDDSALYLCASSLGPSTYEQYFGPGTRLTVT.

J is TRBJ1-1 and V is TRBV4-1; 7 positions agree with TRBD1. CDR1 MGHRA and CDR2 YSYEKL come from the germline V gene. Unmatched junction bases numbered 6, after V lost 1 base and J lost 4 bases. The CDR3 is 15 residues long. In DNA, the CDR3 is TGCGCCAGCAGCCAAGTTACAGGGGTAGGCACTGAAGCTTTCTTT. Protein: CASSQVTGVGTEAFF.

V usage is TRBV11-2 and J usage is TRBJ2-1; 11 bases line up with TRBD1. Germline values: CDR1 SGHAT, CDR2 FQNNGV. The CDR3 consists of 13 residues. V was pared by 5 bases and J by 9 bases, with 3 bases of the junction left unmatched. CDR3 region: CASSPDRGLEQFF. CDR3 DNA sequence: TGTGCCAGCAGCCCGGACAGGGGGCTTGAGCAGTTCTTC.

This rearrangement joins TRBV19 to TRBJ2-3; 10 bases fit TRBD2. The CDR3 has 17 residues. Germline-derived CDR1 and CDR2 are LNHDA and SQIVND (reference sequence). J lost 0 bases, V lost 5 bases, and 8 bases had no gene match. The DNA for the CDR3 is TGTGCCAGTAGTCCCTTAGCGGGGGGCCCTAGCACAGATACGCAGTATTTT. Its translation: CASSPLAGGPSTDTQYF.

This sequence joins TRBV11-3 and TRBJ2-2, with D perhaps given as TRBD1 or TRBD2 (5 bases each). The V end lost 5 bases, the J end lost 0 bases, and 10 bases lay between the germline ends. Per the germline V gene, CDR1 is SGHNT and CDR2 is YENEEA. This CDR3 has 15 amino acids. CDR3 sequence: CASSPGTPNTGELFF. The CDR3 region has the DNA TGTGCCAGCAGCCCCGGGACCCCGAACACCGGGGAGCTGTTTTTT. The whole variable domain, remainder taken from reference TRBV11-3 and TRBJ2-2, is EAGVVQSPRYKIIEKKQPVAFWCNPISGHNTLYWYLQNLGQGPELLIRYENEEAVDDSQLPKDRFSAERLKGVDSTLKIQPAELGDSAVYLCASSPGTPNTGELFFGEGSRLTVL.

The chain is built from TRBV10-2 and TRBJ2-7; TRBD1 matches 10 bases. CDR3 length equals 14 residues. The V segment lost 6 bases and the J segment 3 bases; nucleotides outside the gene matches: 5. Germline V gives CDR1 WSHSY, CDR2 SAAADI. The CDR3: CASRGDRGHYEQYF. The DNA for the CDR3 is TGCGCCAGCAGGGGGGACAGGGGTCACTACGAGCAGTACTTC.

This sequence joins TRBV19 and TRBJ2-2, with 9 bases aligning to TRBD1. V lost 1 base and J lost 5; bases outside the gene matches: 11. Germline V gene sequence: CDR1 LNHDA, CDR2 SQIVND (reference sequence). This CDR3 is built from 18 residues. The CDR3 bases are TGTGCCAGTAGTATAGTCCCGATAGGACAGGGGAGGACCGGGGAGCTGTTTTTT. Protein sequence: CASSIVPIGQGRTGELFF.

This rearrangement joins TRBV11-3 to TRBJ2-7; 7 bases match TRBD2. With V trimmed by 1 base and J by 2 bases, 2 bases remained unmatched. CDR1 and CDR2 from the germline V gene are SGHNT and YENEEA. The CDR3 spans 14 residues. This chain's CDR3 is CASSLGGSTYEQYF. The CDR3 DNA reads as TGTGCCAGCAGCTTAGGCGGGAGTACCTACGAGCAGTACTTC.

The chain recombines TRBV2 with TRBJ1-4, with a weak D call TRBD1 (5 bases). Germline loops: CDR1 SNHLY, CDR2 FYNNEI. V was clipped by 4 bases and J by 3 bases, with 15 bases between them. This CDR3 has 16 residues. The CDR3 region has the DNA TGTGCCAGCAGTGGAGGGGTTATGATAGCTAATGAAAAACTGTTTTTT. This gives the protein CASSGGVMIANEKLFF.